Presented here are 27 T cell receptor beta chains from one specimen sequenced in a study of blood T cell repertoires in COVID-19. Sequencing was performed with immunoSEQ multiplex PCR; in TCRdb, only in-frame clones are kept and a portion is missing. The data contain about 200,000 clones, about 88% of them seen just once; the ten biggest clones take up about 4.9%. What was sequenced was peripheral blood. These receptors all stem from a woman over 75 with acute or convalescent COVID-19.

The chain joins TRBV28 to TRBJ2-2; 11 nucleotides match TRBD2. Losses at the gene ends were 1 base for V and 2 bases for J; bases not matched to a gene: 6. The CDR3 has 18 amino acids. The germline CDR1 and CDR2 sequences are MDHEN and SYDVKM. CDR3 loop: CASSLLGLAERNTGELFF. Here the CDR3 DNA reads TGTGCCAGCAGTTTATTGGGACTAGCGGAGAGAAACACCGGGGAGCTGTTTTTT.

DNA for the CDR3: TGTGCCAGCACCTTAGGAGGACAGGGGGATAACGAGCAGTACTTC. This encodes CASTLGGQGDNEQYF. The chain has TRBV28 and TRBJ2-7; 10 nucleotides align to TRBD1. The CDR3 totals 15 residues. V was clipped by 7 bases and J by 5 bases; unmatched bases: 11. Germline loops: CDR1 MDHEN, CDR2 SYDVKM.

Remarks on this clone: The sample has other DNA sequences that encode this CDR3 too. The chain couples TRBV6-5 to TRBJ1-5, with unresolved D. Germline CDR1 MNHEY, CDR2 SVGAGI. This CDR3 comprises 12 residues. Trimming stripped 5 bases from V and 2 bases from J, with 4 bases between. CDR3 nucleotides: TGTGCCAGCAGTCGAGGCAATCAGCCCCAGCATTTT. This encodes CASSRGNQPQHF.

The chain's CDR3 is CASSASGAGTNEQFF. The CDR3 nucleotides are TGCGCCAGCAGCGCTAGCGGAGCCGGGACCAATGAGCAGTTCTTC. The chain employs TRBV5-1 and TRBJ2-1, with 7 bases matching TRBD2. V lost 4 bases and J lost 6; bases outside the gene matches: 10. The CDR3 has 15 residues. Germline CDR1 is SGHRS and CDR2 is YFSETQ.

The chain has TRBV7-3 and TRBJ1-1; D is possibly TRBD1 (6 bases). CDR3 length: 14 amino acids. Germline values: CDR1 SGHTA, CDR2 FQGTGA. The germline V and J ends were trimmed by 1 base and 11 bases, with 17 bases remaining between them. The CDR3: CASSLNSGGGRAFF. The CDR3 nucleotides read TGTGCCAGCAGCTTAAATTCGGGGGGCGGAAGGGCTTTCTTT.

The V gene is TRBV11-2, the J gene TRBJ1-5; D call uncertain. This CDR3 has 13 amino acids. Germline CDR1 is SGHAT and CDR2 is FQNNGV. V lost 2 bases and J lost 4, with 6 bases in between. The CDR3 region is CASSLTDNQPQHF. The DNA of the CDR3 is TGTGCCAGCAGCTTAACAGATAATCAGCCCCAGCATTTT.

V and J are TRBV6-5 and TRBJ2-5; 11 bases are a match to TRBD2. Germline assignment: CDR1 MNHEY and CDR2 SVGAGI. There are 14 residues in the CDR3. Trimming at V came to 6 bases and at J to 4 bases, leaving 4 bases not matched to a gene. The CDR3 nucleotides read TGTGCCAGCAGGCTAGCGGGAGGTGGAGAGACCCAGTACTTC. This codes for CASRLAGGGETQYF.

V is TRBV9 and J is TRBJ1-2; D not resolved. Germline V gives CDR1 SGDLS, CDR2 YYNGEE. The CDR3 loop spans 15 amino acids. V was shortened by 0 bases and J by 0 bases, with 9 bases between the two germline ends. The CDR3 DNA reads TGTGCCAGCAGCGTAGAGCGGTCCTCTAACTATGGCTACACCTTC. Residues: CASSVERSSNYGYTF.

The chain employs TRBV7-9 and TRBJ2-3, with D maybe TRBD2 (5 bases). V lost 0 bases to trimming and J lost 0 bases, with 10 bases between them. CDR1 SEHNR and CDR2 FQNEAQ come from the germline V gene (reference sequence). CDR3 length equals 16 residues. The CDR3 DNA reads TGTGCCAGCAGCTTAGCCCGGAGCGGAAGCACAGATACGCAGTATTTT. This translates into CASSLARSGSTDTQYF.

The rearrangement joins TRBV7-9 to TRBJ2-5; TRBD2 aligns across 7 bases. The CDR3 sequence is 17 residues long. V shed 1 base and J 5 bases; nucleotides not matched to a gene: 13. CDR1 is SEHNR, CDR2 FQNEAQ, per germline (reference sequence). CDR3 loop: CASSLEGGGSSWETQYF. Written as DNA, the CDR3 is TGTGCCAGCAGCTTAGAAGGCGGCGGGAGTTCGTGGGAGACCCAGTACTTC.

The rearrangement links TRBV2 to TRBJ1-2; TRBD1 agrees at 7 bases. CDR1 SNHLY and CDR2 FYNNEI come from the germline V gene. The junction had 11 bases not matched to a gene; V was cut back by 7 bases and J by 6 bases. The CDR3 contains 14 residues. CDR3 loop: CASTLILGGNGYTF. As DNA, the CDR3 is TGTGCCAGCACCCTAATTTTAGGGGGCAATGGCTACACCTTC.

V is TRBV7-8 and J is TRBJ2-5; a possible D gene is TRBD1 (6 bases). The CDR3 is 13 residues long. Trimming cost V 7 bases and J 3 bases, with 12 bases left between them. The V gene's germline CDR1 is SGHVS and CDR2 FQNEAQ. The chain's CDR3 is CASNLRGKETQYF. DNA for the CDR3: TGTGCCAGCAACTTGAGGGGGAAAGAGACCCAGTACTTC.

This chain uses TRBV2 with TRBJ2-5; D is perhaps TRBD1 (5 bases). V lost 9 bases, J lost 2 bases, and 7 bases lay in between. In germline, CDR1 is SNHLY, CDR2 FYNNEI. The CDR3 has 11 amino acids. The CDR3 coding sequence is TGTGCCAGGCGACAGCAAGAGACCCAGTACTTC. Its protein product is CARRQQETQYF. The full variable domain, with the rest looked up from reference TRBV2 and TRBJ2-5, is EPEVTQTPSHQVTQMGQEVILRCVPISNHLYFYWYRQILGQKVEFLVSFYNNEISEKSEIFDDQFSVERPDGSNFTLKIRSTKLEDSAMYFCARRQQETQYFGPGTRLLVL.

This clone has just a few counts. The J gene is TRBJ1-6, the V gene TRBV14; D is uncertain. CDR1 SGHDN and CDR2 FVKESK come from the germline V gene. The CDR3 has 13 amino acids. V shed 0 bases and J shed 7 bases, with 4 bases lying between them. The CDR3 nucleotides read TGTGCCAGCAGCCAAGACCCGAATTCACCCCTCCACTTT. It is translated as CASSQDPNSPLHF.

In nucleotides, the CDR3 is TGTGCCAGCAGCCCAGAGGGAAGGAACTACGAGCAGTACTTC. Protein product: CASSPEGRNYEQYF. The chain links TRBV9 to TRBJ2-7, with a tentative D call TRBD2 (5 bases). The CDR3 is 14 amino acids. Per the germline V gene, CDR1 is SGDLS and CDR2 is YYNGEE. The germline V and J ends were trimmed by 4 bases and 3 bases, with 14 bases remaining between them. The complete variable domain, with remaining parts taken from reference TRBV9 and TRBJ2-7, reads DSGVTQTPKHLITATGQRVTLRCSPRSGDLSVYWYQQSLDQGLQFLIQYYNGEERAKGNILERFSAQQFPDLHSELNLSSLELGDSALYFCASSPEGRNYEQYFGPGTRLTVT.

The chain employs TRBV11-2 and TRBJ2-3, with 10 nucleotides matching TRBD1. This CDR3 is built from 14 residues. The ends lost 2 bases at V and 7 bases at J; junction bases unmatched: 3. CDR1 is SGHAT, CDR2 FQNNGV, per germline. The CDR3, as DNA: TGTGCCAGCAGCTTACGACAGGGGGCATATACGCAGTATTTT. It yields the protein CASSLRQGAYTQYF. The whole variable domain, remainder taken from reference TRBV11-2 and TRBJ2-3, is EAGVAQSPRYKIIEKRQSVAFWCNPISGHATLYWYQQILGQGPKLLIQFQNNGVVDDSQLPKDRFSAERLKGVDSTLKIQPAKLEDSAVYLCASSLRQGAYTQYFGPGTRLTVL.

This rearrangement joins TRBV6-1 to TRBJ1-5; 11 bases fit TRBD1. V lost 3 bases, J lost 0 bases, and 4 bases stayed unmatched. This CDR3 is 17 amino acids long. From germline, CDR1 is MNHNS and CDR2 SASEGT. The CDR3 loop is CASSDRDRGNSNQPQHF. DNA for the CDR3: TGTGCCAGCAGTGACCGGGACAGGGGGAATAGCAATCAGCCCCAGCATTTT.

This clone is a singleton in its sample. Here the CDR3 reads CASSLGGYSNQPQHF. The DNA of the CDR3 is TGTGCCAGCAGCTTAGGAGGGTATAGCAATCAGCCCCAGCATTTT. J is TRBJ1-5 and V is TRBV7-2; D is uncertain. The CDR3 is made up of 15 amino acids. CDR1 and CDR2 from the germline V gene are SGHTA and FQGNSA. Trimming removed 1 base at V and 0 bases at J, with 7 bases between.

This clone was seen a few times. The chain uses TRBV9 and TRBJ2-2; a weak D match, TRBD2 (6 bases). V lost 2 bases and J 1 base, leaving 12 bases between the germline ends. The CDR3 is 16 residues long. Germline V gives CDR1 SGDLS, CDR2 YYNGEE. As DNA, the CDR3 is TGTGCCAGCAGCGTTATAGCGGTACAGAACACCGGGGAGCTGTTTTTT. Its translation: CASSVIAVQNTGELFF.

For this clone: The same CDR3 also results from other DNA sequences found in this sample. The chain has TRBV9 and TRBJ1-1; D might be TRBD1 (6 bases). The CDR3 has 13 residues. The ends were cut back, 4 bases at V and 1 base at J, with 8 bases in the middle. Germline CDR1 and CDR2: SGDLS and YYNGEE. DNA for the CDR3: TGTGCCAGCAGCCCGACAGGGAACACTGAAGCTTTCTTT. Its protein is CASSPTGNTEAFF.

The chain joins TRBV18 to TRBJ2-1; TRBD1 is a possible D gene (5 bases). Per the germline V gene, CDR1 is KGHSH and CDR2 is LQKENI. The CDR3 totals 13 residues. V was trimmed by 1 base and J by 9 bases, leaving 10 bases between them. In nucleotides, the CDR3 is TGTGCCAGCTCACCACTGGGGCCTGGTGAGCAGTTCTTC. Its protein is CASSPLGPGEQFF.

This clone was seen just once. CDR3 in amino acids: CAWSLGTGNSPLHF. Written as DNA, the CDR3 is TGTGCCTGGAGTTTGGGGACAGGGAATTCACCCCTCCACTTT. The chain uses TRBV30 and TRBJ1-6; 9 nucleotides line up with TRBD1. The CDR3 is 14 residues long. Germline-derived CDR1 and CDR2 are GTSNPN and SVGIG (reference sequence). Losses at the gene ends were 2 bases for V and 7 bases for J; bases not matched to a gene: 3.

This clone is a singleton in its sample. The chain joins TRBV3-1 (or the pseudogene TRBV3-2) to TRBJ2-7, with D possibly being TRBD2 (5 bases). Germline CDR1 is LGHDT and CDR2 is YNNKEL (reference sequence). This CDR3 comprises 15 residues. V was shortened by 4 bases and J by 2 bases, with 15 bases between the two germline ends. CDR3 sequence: CASSRHPERTYEQYF. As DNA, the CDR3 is TGTGCCAGCAGCCGCCACCCAGAGCGGACCTACGAGCAGTACTTC.

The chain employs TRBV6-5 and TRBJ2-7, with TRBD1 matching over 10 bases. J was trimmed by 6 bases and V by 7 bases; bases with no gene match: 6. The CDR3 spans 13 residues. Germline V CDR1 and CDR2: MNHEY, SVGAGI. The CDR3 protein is CASTGQGKGEQYF. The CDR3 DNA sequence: TGTGCCAGCACGGGACAGGGGAAAGGCGAGCAGTACTTC.

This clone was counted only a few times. CDR3 sequence reads: CASSLREVSYNEQFF. The CDR3 DNA follows: TGTGCCAGCAGCCTTAGAGAGGTCTCCTACAATGAGCAGTTCTTC. The genes are TRBV4-2 and TRBJ2-1; no reliable D call. Germline V gene lookup returns CDR1 LGHNA and CDR2 YNFKEQ. This CDR3 region has 15 residues. V dropped 4 bases and J dropped 0 bases, with 10 bases sitting between them.

CDR3 sequence (DNA): TGTGCCAGCACCCAATTACTAGGCTACGAGCAGTACTTC. It codes for CASTQLLGYEQYF. This chain uses TRBV7-2 with TRBJ2-7; D is possibly TRBD2 (5 bases). CDR1 is SGHTA, CDR2 FQGNSA, per germline. This CDR3 contains 13 residues. The ends were cut back, 7 bases at V and 3 bases at J, with 13 bases in the middle.

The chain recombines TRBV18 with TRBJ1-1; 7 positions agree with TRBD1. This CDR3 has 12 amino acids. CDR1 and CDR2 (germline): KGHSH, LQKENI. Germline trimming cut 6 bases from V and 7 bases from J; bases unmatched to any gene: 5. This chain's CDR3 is CASSDRAYEAFF. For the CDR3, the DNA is TGTGCCAGCTCCGACAGGGCCTATGAAGCTTTCTTT.